This T cell receptor beta chain is from a study of T cell responses to AZD1222 COVID-19 vaccine. Notes on the study in general: Baseline serostatus was positive in only six AZD1222 recipients. Spike-specific TCR repertoires showed rising breadth and depth after two AZD1222 doses.

Germline V gene data show CDR1 as LNHDA and CDR2 as SQIVND (reference sequence). V gave up 8 bases and J gave up 6 bases; unmatched junction bases: 13. The CDR3 covers 15 residues. To note about this clone: Antigen unknown.

Some clones are missing from TCRdb's copy, which holds only in-frame ones; the method was immunoSEQ multiplex PCR. This sample has approximately 100,000 clones; about 89% occur once, and the top ten carry roughly a sixth. This TCR derives from an adult in good health. Sequences were derived from peripheral blood, sampled on day 0 of AZD1222 vaccination. The gene calls are TRBV19 and TRBJ2-7, with 10 bases identical to TRBD1. CDR3 in amino acids: CASGHTGTGVPEQYF. CDR3 in DNA: TGTGCCAGTGGCCACACCGGGACAGGGGTCCCCGAGCAGTACTTC.